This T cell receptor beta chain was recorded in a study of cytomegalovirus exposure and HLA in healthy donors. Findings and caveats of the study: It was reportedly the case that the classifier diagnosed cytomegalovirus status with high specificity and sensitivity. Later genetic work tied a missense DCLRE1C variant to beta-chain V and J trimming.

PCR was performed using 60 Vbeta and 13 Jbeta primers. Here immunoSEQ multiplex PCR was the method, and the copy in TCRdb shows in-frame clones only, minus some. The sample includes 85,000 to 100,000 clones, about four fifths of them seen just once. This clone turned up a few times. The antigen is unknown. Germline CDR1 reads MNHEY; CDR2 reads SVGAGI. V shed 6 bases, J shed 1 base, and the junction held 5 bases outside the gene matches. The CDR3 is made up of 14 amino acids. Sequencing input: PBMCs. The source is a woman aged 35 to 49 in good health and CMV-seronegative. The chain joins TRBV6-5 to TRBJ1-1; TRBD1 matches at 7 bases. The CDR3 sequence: CASSPGTANTEAFF. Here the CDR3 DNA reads TGTGCCAGCAGCCCTGGGACAGCGAACACTGAAGCTTTCTTT.